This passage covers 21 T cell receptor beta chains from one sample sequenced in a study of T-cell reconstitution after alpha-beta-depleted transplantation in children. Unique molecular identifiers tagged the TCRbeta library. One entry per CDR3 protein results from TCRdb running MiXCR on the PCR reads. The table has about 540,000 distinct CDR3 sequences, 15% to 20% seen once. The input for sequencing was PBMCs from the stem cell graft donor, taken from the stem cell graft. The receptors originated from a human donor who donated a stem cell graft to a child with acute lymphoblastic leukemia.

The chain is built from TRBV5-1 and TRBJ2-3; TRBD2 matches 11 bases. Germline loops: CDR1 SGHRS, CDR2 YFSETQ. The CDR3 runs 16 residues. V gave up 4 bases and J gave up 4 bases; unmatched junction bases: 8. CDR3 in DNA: TGCGCCAGCAGCGGACGGACTAGCGGGTCGGCAGATACGCAGTATTTT. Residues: CASSGRTSGSADTQYF.

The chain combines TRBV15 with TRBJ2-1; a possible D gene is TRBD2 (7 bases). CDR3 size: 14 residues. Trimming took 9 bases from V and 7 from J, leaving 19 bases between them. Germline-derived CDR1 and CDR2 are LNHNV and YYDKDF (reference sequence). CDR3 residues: CATGRGREANEQFF. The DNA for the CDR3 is TGTGCCACTGGGAGGGGGAGGGAAGCGAATGAGCAGTTCTTC.

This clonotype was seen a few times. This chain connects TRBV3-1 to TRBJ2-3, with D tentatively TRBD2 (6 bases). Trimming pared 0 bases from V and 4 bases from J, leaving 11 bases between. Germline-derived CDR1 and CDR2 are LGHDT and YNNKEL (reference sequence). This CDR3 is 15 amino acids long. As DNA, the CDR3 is TGTGCCAGCAGCCAAGACTATCCGGGGGCAGATACGCAGTATTTT. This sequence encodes CASSQDYPGADTQYF.

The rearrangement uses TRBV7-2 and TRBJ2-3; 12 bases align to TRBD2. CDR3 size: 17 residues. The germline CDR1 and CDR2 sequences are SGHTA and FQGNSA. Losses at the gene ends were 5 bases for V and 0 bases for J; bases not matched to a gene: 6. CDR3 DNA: TGTGCCAGCAGCCTACTAGCGGGAGGATTTAGCACAGATACGCAGTATTTT. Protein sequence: CASSLLAGGFSTDTQYF.

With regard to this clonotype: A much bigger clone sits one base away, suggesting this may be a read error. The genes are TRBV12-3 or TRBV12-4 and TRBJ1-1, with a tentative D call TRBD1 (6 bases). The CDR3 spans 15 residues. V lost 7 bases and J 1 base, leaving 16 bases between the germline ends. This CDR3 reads CASTPSGQSNTEAFF. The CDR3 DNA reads TGTGCCAGCACCCCATCCGGACAGTCGAACACTGAAGCTTTCTTT.

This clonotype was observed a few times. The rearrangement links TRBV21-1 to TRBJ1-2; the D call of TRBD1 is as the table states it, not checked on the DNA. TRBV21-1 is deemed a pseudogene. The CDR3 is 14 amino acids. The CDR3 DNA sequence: TGTGCCAGCAGGCACGGGGACAGGGATTATGGCTACACCTTC. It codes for CASRHGDRDYGYTF.

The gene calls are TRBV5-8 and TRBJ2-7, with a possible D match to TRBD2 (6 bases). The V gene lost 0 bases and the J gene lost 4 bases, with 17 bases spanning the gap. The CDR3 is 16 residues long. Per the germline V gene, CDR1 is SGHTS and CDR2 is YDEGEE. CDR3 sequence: CASSLVLGLGVYEQYF. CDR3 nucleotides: TGTGCCAGCAGCTTGGTTCTGGGACTGGGGGTATACGAGCAGTACTTC.

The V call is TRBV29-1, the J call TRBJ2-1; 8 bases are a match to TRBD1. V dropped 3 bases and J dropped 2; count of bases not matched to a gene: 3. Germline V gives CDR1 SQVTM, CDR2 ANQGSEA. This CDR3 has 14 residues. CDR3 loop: CSVDIQGAYNEQFF. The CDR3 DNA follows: TGCAGCGTTGATATACAGGGGGCCTACAATGAGCAGTTCTTC.

The CDR3 coding sequence is TGTGCCACCAGTGACACCAACAGCGGAACCGGGGAGCTGTTTTTT. As protein: CATSDTNSGTGELFF. The chain uses TRBV24-1 and TRBJ2-2; tentative D call: TRBD2 (5 bases). The CDR3 has 15 residues. CDR1 and CDR2 (germline): KGHDR, SFDVKD. V was cut by 4 bases and J by 5 bases, with 13 bases left in between.

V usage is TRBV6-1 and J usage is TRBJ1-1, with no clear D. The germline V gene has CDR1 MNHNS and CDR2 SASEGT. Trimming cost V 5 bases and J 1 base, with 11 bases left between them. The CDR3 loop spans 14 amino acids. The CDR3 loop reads CASSPLAANTEAFF. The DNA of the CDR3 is TGTGCCAGCAGTCCCCTCGCGGCGAACACTGAAGCTTTCTTT.

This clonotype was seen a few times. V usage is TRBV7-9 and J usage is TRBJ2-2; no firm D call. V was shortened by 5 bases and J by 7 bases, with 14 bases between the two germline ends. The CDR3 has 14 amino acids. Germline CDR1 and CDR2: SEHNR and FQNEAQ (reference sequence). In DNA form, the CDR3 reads TGTGCCAGCAGCGTAACCGGGCCCAACGGGGAGCTGTTTTTT. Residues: CASSVTGPNGELFF.

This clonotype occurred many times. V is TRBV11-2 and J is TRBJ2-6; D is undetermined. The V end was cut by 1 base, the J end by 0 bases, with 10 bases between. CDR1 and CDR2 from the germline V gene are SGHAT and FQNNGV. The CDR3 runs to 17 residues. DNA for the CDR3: TGTGCCAGCAGCTTAGTTACCCCCAGCTCTGGGGCCAACGTCCTGACTTTC. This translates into CASSLVTPSSGANVLTF.

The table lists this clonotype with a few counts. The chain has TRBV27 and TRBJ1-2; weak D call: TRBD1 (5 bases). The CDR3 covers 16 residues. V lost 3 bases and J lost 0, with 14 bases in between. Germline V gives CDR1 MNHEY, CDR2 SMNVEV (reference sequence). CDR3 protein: CASSFLGTQSNYGYTF. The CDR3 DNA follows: TGTGCCAGCAGTTTTCTCGGGACTCAGTCTAACTATGGCTACACCTTC.

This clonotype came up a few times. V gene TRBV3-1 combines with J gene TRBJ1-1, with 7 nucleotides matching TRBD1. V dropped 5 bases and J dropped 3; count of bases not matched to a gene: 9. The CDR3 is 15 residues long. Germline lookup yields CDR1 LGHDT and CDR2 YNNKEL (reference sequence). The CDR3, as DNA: TGTGCCAGCAGCTCTCTCAGGGGGTGGGACACTGAAGCTTTCTTT. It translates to CASSSLRGWDTEAFF.

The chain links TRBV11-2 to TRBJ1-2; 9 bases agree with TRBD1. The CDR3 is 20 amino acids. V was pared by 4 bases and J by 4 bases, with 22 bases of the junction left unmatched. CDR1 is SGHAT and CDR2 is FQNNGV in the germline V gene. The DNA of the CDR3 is TGTGCCAGCAGCTCACTAATCAGTGGGACCGGGACAGGGTTCCGCTATGGCTACACCTTC. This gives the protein CASSSLISGTGTGFRYGYTF.

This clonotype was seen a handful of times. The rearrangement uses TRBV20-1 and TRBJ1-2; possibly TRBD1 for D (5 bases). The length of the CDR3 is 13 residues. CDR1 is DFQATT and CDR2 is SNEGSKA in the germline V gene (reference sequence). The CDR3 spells CRSQGTLSYGYTF. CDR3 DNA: TGCAGGTCTCAAGGGACTCTCAGCTATGGCTACACCTTC.

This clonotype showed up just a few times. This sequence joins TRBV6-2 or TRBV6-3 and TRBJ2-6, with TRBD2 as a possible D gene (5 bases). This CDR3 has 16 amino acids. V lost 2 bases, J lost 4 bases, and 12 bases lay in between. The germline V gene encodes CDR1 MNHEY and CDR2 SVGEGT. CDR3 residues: CASSYLRRGGANVLTF. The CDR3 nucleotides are TGTGCCAGCAGTTACCTTAGGCGAGGGGGGGCCAACGTCCTGACTTTC.

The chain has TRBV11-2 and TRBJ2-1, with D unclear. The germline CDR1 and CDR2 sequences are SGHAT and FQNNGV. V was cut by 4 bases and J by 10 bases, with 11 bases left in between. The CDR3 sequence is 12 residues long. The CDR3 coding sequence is TGTGCCAGCAGCTATACACGGAGCGAGCAGTTCTTC. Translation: CASSYTRSEQFF.

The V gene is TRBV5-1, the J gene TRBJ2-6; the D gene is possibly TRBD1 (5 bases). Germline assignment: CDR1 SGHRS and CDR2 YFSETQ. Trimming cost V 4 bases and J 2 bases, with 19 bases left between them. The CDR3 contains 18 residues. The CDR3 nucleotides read TGCGCCAGCAGCGCTTATTCCACAGGAGTAACTGGGGCCAACGTCCTGACTTTC. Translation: CASSAYSTGVTGANVLTF.

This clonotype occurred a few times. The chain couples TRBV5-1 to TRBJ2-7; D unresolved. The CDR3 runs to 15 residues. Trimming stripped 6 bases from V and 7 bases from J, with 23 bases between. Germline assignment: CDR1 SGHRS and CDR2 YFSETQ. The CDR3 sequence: CASTLTPEKVWEQYF. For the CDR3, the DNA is TGCGCCAGCACCCTAACCCCGGAAAAGGTTTGGGAGCAGTACTTC.

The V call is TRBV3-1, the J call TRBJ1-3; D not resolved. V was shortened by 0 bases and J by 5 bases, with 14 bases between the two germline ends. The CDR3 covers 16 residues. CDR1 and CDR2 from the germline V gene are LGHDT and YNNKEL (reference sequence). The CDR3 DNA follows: TGTGCCAGCAGCCAAGATCTTTCAACAGAAAGAAACACCATATATTTT. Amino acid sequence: CASSQDLSTERNTIYF.